These T cell receptor beta chains were read from a single sample in a study of OX40 agonist ivuxolimab in advanced cancers. Assay used: immunoSEQ multiplex PCR; TCRdb lists only in-frame clones, some missing. The sample records over 45,000 clones, over 80% being singletons. The material sequenced was CD4+ or CD8+ T cells sorted from blood, taken in a trial of the OX40 agonist ivuxolimab. The receptors were sampled from an adult with an advanced solid tumor such as melanoma, head and neck, liver or kidney cancer. The conserved cysteine and the conserved F or W are not part of the CDR3 here.

v_call	j_call	cdr3_length	cdr3_aa
TRBV6-5	TRBJ1-2	10	ASSYGGNGYT
TRBV25-1	TRBJ1-4	11	ASRGQVNEKLF
TRBV9	TRBJ1-3	14	ASSVTPGSSGNTIY
TRBV28	TRBJ2-1	13	ASSPGDRRDNEQF
TRBV27	TRBJ2-5	13	ASSSIPLRVETQY
TRBV19	TRBJ2-2	13	ASSSWTRGTGELF
TRBV9	TRBJ1-1	12	ASSVRGENTEAF
TRBV15	TRBJ2-1	12	ATSRDLVLAGQF
TRBV19	TRBJ1-1	12	ASSIWEDRTEAF
TRBV7-6	TRBJ2-1	13	ASSLEALAGNEQF
TRBV7-6	TRBJ2-1	12	ASSWDRGRNEQF
TRBV28	TRBJ2-7	10	ASATGSYEQY
TRBV19	TRBJ1-5	13	ASSIGAGAAGPQH
TRBV7-2	TRBJ2-3	14	ASSPDSSFLTDTQY
TRBV2	TRBJ2-7	13	ASSEARGHSYKQY
TRBV1	TRBJ1-6	14	TSSHKTGGKNSPLH
TRBV4-1	TRBJ2-1	16	ASSQEGPPSGGWDEQF
TRBV29-1	TRBJ2-7	10	SVAGDSGEQY
TRBV6-5	TRBJ1-5	13	ASSYSGRVNQPQH
TRBV6-1	TRBJ1-2	9	ASSLGYGYT
TRBV6-6	TRBJ2-7	12	ASSPGTASYEQY
TRBV11-2	TRBJ2-5	11	ASSQWTQETQY
TRBV7-9	TRBJ2-1	15	ASSFPQGGLSYNEQF
TRBV7-3	TRBJ2-1	14	ASSSPGGATYNEQF
TRBV6-5	TRBJ2-1	10	ASSYGWGEQF
TRBV2	TRBJ2-6	11	ASSPSGANVLT
TRBV12-2	TRBJ1-5	13	ASRRLRTENQPQH
TRBV4-1	TRBJ1-2	12	ASSQVPGNYGYT
TRBV15	TRBJ2-7	13	ATSIGQGASYEQY
TRBV7-8	TRBJ1-1	9	ASSLNTEAF
TRBV29-1	TRBJ2-7	12	SVGGGQPSYEQY
TRBV19	TRBJ1-1	9	ASTRNTEAF
TRBV4-2	TRBJ2-7	12	ASSPTGSSYEQY
TRBV18	TRBJ2-3	13	ASSPGLGSTDTQY
TRBV30	TRBJ2-7	10	AWIGQSYEQY
TRBV10-3	TRBJ1-1	12	AITGTGRNTEAF
TRBV29-1	TRBJ1-1	10	SVRFAGTEAF
TRBV11-2	TRBJ1-1	12	ASSRNMVNTEAF
TRBV6-1	TRBJ2-7	10	ASRGGSYEQY
TRBV19	TRBJ2-7	14	ASSTPGTSGSGEQY
TRBV28	TRBJ2-5	15	ASSLSSAGTNQETQY
TRBV6-6	TRBJ2-7	14	ASSYGLEREYDEQY
TRBV7-9	TRBJ2-7	12	ASSFGLANYEQY
TRBV15	TRBJ2-7	13	ATSRLGQGGYEQY
TRBV7-9	TRBJ2-5	14	ASSLMGLKGQETQY
TRBV6-1	TRBJ2-5	15	ASSEFGLAGEGETQY
TRBV5-4	TRBJ2-1	15	ASSLPPSGGLRNEQF
TRBV6-1	TRBJ1-5	10	ASQGNHQPQH
TRBV6-5	TRBJ2-1	13	ASSYSRQGGDEQF
TRBV4-1	TRBJ1-2	12	ASRNHGGGYGYT
TRBV6-5	TRBJ1-2	9	ASYNLHGYT
TRBV5-1	TRBJ1-1	10	ASSPGDTEAF
TRBV7-9	TRBJ1-1	9	ASSKDTEAF
TRBV29-1	TRBJ1-4	12	SVGRQGSNEKLF